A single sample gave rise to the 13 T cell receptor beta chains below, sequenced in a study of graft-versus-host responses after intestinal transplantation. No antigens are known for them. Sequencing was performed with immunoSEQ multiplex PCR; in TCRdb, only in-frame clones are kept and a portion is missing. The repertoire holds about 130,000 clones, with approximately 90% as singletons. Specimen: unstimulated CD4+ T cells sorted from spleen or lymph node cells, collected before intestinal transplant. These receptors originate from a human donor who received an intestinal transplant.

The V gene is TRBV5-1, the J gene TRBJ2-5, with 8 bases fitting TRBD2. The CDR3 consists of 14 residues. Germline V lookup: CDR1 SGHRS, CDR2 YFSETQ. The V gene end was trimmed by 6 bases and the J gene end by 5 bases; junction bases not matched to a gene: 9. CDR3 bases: TGCGCCAGCACGCCCGGGGGGGCCTGGGAGACCCAGTACTTC. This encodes CASTPGGAWETQYF. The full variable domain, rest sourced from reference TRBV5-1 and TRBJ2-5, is KAGVTQTPRYLIKTRGQQVTLSCSPISGHRSVSWYQQTPGQGLQFLFEYFSETQRNKGNFPGRFSGRQFSNSRSEMNVSTLELGDSALYLCASTPGGAWETQYFGPGTRLLVL.

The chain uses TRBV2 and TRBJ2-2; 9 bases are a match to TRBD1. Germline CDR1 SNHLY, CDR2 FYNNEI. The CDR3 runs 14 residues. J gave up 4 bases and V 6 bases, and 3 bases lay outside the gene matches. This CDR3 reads CASRPTGGTGELFF. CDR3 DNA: TGTGCCAGCAGACCGACAGGGGGCACCGGGGAGCTGTTTTTT.

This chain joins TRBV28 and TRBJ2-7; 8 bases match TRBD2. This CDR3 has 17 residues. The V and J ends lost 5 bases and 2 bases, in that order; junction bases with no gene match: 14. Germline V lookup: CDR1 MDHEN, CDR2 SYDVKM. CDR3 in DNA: TGTGCCAGCAGTCCCGCGCGGGGGGCTTCCCCAACCTACGAGCAGTACTTC. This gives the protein CASSPARGASPTYEQYF.

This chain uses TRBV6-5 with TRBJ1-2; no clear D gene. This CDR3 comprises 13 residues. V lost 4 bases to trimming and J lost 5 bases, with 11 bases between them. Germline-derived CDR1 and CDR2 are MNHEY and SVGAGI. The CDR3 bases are TGTGCCAGCAGTTGGGAGTTGAGTTATGGCTACACCTTC. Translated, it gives CASSWELSYGYTF.

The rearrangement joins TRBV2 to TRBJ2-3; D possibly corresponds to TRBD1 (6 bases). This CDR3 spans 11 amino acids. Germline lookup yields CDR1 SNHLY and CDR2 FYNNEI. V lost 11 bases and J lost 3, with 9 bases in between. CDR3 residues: CAQGGTDTQYF. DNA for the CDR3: TGTGCCCAAGGGGGTACAGATACGCAGTATTTT.

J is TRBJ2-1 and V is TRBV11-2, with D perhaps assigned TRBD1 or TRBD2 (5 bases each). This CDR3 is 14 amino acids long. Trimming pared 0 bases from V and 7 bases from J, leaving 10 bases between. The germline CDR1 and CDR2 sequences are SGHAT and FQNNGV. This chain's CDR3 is CASSLDLWGNEQFF. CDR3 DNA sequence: TGTGCCAGCAGCTTAGATCTTTGGGGGAATGAGCAGTTCTTC.

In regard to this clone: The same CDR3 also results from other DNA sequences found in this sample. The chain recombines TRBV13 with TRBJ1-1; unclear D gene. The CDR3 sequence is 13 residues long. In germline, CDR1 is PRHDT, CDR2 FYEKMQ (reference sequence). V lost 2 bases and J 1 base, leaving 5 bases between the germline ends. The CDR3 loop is CASSLRGNTEAFF. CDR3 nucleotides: TGTGCCAGCAGCTTACGGGGGAACACTGAAGCTTTCTTT. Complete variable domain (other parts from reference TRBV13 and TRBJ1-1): AAGVIQSPRHLIKEKRETATLKCYPIPRHDTVYWYQQGPGQDPQFLISFYEKMQSDKGSIPDRFSAQQFSDYHSELNMSSLELGDSALYFCASSLRGNTEAFFGQGTRLTVV.

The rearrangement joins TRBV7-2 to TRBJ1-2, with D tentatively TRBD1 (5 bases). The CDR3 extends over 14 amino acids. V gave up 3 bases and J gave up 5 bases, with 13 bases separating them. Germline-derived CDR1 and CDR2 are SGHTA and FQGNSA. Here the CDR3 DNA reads TGTGCCAGCAGCTTGAGGGGTGGGCAATATGGCTACACCTTC. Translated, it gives CASSLRGGQYGYTF.

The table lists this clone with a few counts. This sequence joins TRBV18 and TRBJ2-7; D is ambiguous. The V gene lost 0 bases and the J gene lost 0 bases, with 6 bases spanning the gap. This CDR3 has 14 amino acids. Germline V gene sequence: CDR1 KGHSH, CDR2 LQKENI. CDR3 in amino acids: CASSPPSASYEQYF. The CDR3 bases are TGTGCCAGCTCACCACCGTCAGCCTCCTACGAGCAGTACTTC.

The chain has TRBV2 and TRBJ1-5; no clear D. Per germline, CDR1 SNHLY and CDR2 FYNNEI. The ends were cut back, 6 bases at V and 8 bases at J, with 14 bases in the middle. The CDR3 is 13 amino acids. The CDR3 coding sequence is TGTGCCAGCAGGAGCCCCACGGCCGAGCCCCAGCATTTT. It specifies CASRSPTAEPQHF.

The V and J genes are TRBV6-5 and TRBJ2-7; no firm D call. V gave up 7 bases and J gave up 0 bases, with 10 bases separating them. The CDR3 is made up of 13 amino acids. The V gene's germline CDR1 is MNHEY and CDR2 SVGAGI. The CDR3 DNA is TGTGCCAGCAAAGGGTCGAGCTCCTACGAGCAGTACTTC. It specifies CASKGSSSYEQYF.

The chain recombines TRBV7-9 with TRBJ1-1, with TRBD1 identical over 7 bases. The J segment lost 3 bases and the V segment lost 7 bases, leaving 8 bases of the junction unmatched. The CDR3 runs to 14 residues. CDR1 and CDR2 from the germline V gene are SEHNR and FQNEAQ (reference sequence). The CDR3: CASTRGYRHTEAFF. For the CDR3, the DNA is TGTGCCAGCACCAGGGGGTATAGACACACTGAAGCTTTCTTT.

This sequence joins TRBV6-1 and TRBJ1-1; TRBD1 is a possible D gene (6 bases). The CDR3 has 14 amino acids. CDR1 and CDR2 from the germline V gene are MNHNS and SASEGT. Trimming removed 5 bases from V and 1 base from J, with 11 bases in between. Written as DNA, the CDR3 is TGTGCCAGCAGTACAGGGAAGAAGAACACTGAAGCTTTCTTT. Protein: CASSTGKKNTEAFF.